This T cell receptor beta chain originates from a study of blood T cell repertoires in COVID-19. Germline V gene lookup returns CDR1 ENHRY and CDR2 SYGVKD. The CDR3 length is 13 residues. The V end lost 10 bases, the J end lost 2 bases, and 14 bases lay between the germline ends. Profiling relied on immunoSEQ multiplex PCR, and the TCRdb table lists in-frame clones only, not all of them. Of some 330,000 clones in the sample, less than 90% were seen once. The V gene is TRBV10-3, the J gene TRBJ2-5; D gene unclear. This TCR derives from a woman between 50 and 59 years old who had recovered from COVID-19. The material sequenced was PBMCs or T cells enriched from blood (not recorded which). The CDR3 reads CATKYGAQETQYF. DNA for the CDR3: TGTGCCACCAAATATGGAGCTCAAGAGACCCAGTACTTC.